The present T cell receptor beta chain was sequenced within a study of blood T cell repertoires in COVID-19. Across the study: Collection of acute and convalescent COVID-19 samples took place in the United States, Italy and Spain.

In the original workflow: Amplification of reference gene primers provided the estimated nucleated cell counts. Only in-frame clones appear in the TCRdb table, and some are missing; sequencing was by immunoSEQ multiplex PCR. V, J and clone size are those of that table, while D and trimming were read from the DNA. In the table there are 150,000 or so clones, approximately 83% of which are singletons. The CDR3 sequence is 14 residues long. Germline V CDR1 and CDR2: MNHEY, SMNVEV (reference sequence). Trimming took 4 bases from V and 4 from J; bases not matched to a gene: 3. The sequence was collected from an older woman with COVID-19, enrolled during active disease. Sequencing was done on a sample of peripheral blood. This sequence joins TRBV27 and TRBJ1-5; 8 nucleotides agree with TRBD1. The DNA of the CDR3 is TGTGCCAGCAGTTCCCAGGGGGCAAATCAGCCCCAGCATTTT. Protein: CASSSQGANQPQHF.